The 9 T cell receptor beta chains presented below share a single source sample, sequenced in a study of identical twins. TCRdb recomputed calls from the 5' RACE reads with MiXCR, one row per CDR3 protein. Among some 300,000 distinct CDR3 sequences listed, 10% to 15% were seen once. This same sample was also part of a study on yellow fever vaccine responses in identical twins.

Sequenced input: CD8+ T cells sorted from blood. The receptors were gathered from a woman aged 18-35 years in good health.

This clonotype was seen a few times. The V and J genes are TRBV29-1 and TRBJ2-1; 7 nucleotides line up with TRBD2. CDR1 SQVTM and CDR2 ANQGSEA come from the germline V gene. This CDR3 has 15 amino acids. The V gene end was trimmed by 6 bases and the J gene end by 5 bases; junction bases not matched to a gene: 13. The CDR3 reads CSVPKGWGGNNEQFF. CDR3 sequence (DNA): TGCAGCGTCCCCAAGGGGTGGGGGGGTAACAATGAGCAGTTCTTC.

This clonotype has a handful of counts. The rearrangement joins TRBV2 to TRBJ2-1, with TRBD2 matching 10 bases. Germline assignment: CDR1 SNHLY and CDR2 FYNNEI. The CDR3 loop spans 14 amino acids. Trimming removed 6 bases from V and 8 bases from J; junction bases left unmatched: 7. In DNA form, the CDR3 reads TGTGCCAGCAGCGATAGCGGGAGGAGGGATGAGCAGTTCTTC. Protein: CASSDSGRRDEQFF.

V and J are TRBV5-6 and TRBJ2-1; D is uncertain. The length of the CDR3 is 18 residues. Germline CDR1 and CDR2: SGHDT and YYEEEE. Trimming shortened V by 4 bases and J by 4 bases, and 24 bases separated the two germline ends. The CDR3: CASSGVGRVNKEYNEQFF. CDR3 sequence (DNA): TGTGCCAGCAGCGGTGTGGGCCGTGTGAACAAAGAGTACAATGAGCAGTTCTTC.

The V gene is TRBV20-1, the J gene TRBJ2-3, with 12 bases that match TRBD2. The CDR3 sequence is 21 residues long. The V gene's germline CDR1 is DFQATT and CDR2 SNEGSKA (reference sequence). V lost 1 base to trimming and J lost 0 bases; unmatched junction nucleotides: 17. The chain's CDR3 is CSARGTSGDRVAWASTDTQYF. CDR3 nucleotide sequence: TGCAGTGCTAGAGGGACTAGCGGGGACAGGGTCGCGTGGGCGAGCACAGATACGCAGTATTTT.

This clonotype showed up many times. CDR3 DNA: TGTGCCAGCAGTTTAGCAGGGACAGAATATGGCTACACCTTC. Its protein is CASSLAGTEYGYTF. The V gene is TRBV12-3 or TRBV12-4, the J gene TRBJ1-2; 7 bases line up with TRBD1. The CDR3 contains 14 residues. The junction had 3 bases not matched to a gene; V was cut back by 0 bases and J by 5 bases.

This clonotype has just a few counts. The chain's CDR3 is CASSITPIFNYGYTF. The CDR3 nucleotides read TGTGCCAGCAGTATTACACCGATATTTAACTATGGCTACACCTTC. The V and J genes are TRBV27 and TRBJ1-2; unclear D gene. The CDR3 has 15 amino acids. Trimming shortened V by 5 bases and J by 1 base, and 14 bases separated the two germline ends. Looked up from germline, CDR1 is MNHEY and CDR2 is SMNVEV (reference sequence).

This chain uses TRBV15 with TRBJ2-1; tentative D call: TRBD1 (5 bases). Trimming shortened V by 5 bases and J by 4 bases, and 9 bases separated the two germline ends. This CDR3 region has 13 residues. The germline V gene has CDR1 LNHNV and CDR2 YYDKDF (reference sequence). In DNA, the CDR3 is TGTGCCACCAGCGGACACTCATACAATGAGCAGTTCTTC. Amino acid sequence: CATSGHSYNEQFF.

This clonotype was counted only a few times. The chain joins TRBV2 to TRBJ2-3, with 8 bases lining up with TRBD1. V lost 8 bases and J lost 0; bases outside the gene matches: 1. Germline V gene data show CDR1 as SNHLY and CDR2 as FYNNEI. The CDR3 runs to 13 residues. DNA for the CDR3: TGTGCCAGCCAGGGGGCTAGCACAGATACGCAGTATTTT. It yields the protein CASQGASTDTQYF. Together with reference TRBV2 and TRBJ2-3, the CDR3 gives the full variable domain: EPEVTQTPSHQVTQMGQEVILRCVPISNHLYFYWYRQILGQKVEFLVSFYNNEISEKSEIFDDQFSVERPDGSNFTLKIRSTKLEDSAMYFCASQGASTDTQYFGPGTRLTVL.

This clonotype was seen a few times. The chain employs TRBV27 and TRBJ1-2; the D is unclear. V was trimmed by 0 bases and J by 8 bases, leaving 10 bases between them. The CDR3 covers 13 residues. CDR1 and CDR2 (germline): MNHEY, SMNVEV (reference sequence). The CDR3 loop reads CASSLSDGFGYTF. CDR3 nucleotides: TGTGCCAGCAGTTTATCGGACGGGTTCGGCTACACCTTC.